This T cell receptor beta chain emerged from a study of blood T cell repertoires in COVID-19. Study at large: Sample material is recorded as cDNA or gDNA derived from T cells, B-cell-depleted T cells, or PBMCs.

Per the germline V gene, CDR1 is SGDLS and CDR2 is YYNGEE. This CDR3 is 13 amino acids long. The V gene end was trimmed by 3 bases and the J gene end by 4 bases; junction bases not matched to a gene: 0. As handled by the study authors: Quantification of nucleated cells was approximated via reference gene primer amplification. Method: immunoSEQ multiplex PCR; TCRdb's copy keeps in-frame clones and lacks some. V and J calls and clone size follow that table, whereas D and trimming were derived from the DNA. Here the sample spans 450,000 to 600,000 clones, about nine tenths being singletons. Participants, 18 to 89 years old, spanned around 26 US areas. In Cohort 3, a recovered donor had either two negative PCRs, clearance, or symptom resolution.

The origin of this receptor is a young woman who had recovered from COVID-19. Sequencing was carried out using PBMCs or T cells enriched from blood (not recorded which). This sequence joins TRBV9 and TRBJ2-1; TRBD2 agrees at 8 bases. The CDR3 DNA is TGTGCCAGCAGCGCGGGGGGGTACAATGAGCAGTTCTTC. Translating it yields CASSAGGYNEQFF.